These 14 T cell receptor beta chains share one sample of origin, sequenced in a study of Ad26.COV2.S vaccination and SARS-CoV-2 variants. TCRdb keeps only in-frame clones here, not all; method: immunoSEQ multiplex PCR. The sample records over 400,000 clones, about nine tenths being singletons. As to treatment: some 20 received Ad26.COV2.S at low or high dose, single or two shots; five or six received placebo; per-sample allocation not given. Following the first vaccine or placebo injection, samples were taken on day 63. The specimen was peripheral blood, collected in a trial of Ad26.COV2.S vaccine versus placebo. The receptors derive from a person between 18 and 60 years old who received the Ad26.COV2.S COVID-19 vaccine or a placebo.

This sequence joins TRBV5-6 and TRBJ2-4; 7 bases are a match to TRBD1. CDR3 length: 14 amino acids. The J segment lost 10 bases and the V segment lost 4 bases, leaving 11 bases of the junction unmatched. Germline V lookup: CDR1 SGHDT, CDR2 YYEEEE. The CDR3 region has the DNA TGTGCCAGCAGCCTACAGACAGGGATCGGAATTCAGTACTTC. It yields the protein CASSLQTGIGIQYF.

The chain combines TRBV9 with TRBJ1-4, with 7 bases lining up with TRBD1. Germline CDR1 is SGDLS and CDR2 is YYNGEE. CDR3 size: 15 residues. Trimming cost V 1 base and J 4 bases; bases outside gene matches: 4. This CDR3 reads CASSVSGQINEKLFF. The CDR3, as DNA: TGTGCCAGCAGCGTATCGGGACAGATTAATGAAAAACTGTTTTTT.

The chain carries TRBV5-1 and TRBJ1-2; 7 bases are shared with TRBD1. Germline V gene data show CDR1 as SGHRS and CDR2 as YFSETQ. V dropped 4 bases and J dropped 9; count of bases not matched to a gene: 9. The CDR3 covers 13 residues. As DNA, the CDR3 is TGCGCCAGCAGCCTGGACAGGTTTGAAAGCTACACCTTC. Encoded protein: CASSLDRFESYTF.

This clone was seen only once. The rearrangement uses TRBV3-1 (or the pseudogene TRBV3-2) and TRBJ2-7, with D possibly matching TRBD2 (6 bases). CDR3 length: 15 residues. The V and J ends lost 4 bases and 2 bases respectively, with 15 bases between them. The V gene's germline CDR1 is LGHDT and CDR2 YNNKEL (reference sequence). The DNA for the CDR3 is TGTGCCAGCAGCCTCCGTGGGCGGGATCCCTACGAGCAGTACTTC. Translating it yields CASSLRGRDPYEQYF.

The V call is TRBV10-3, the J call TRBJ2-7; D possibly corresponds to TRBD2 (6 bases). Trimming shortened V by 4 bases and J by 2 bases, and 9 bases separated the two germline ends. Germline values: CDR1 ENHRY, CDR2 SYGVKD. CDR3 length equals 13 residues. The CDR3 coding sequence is TGTGCCATCAGTGGACTAGAGCCCTACGAGCAGTACTTC. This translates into CAISGLEPYEQYF.

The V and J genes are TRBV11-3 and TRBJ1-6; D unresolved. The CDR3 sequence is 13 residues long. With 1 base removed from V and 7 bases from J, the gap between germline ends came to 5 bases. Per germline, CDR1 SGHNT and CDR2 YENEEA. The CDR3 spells CASSLGGNSPLHF. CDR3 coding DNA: TGTGCCAGCAGCTTAGGCGGAAATTCACCCCTCCACTTT.

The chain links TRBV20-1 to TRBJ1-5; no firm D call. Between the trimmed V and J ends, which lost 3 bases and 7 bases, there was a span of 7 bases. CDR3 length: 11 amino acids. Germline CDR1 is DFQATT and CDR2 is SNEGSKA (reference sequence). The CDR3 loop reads CSARGGQPQHF. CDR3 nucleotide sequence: TGCAGTGCTAGGGGAGGGCAGCCCCAGCATTTT.

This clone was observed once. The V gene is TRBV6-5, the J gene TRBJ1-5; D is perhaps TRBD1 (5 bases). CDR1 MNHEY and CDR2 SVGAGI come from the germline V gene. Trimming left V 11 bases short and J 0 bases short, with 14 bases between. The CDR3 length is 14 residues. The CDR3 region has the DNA TGTGCCGCCCGGGGCTTAAATAGCAATCAGCCCCAGCATTTT. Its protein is CAARGLNSNQPQHF.

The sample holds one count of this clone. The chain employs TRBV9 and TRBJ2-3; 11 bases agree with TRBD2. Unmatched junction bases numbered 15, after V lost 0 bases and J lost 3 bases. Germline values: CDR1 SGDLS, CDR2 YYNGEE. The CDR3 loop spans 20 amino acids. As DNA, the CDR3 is TGTGCCAGCAGCGTAGGGGCGGGGGCTAGCGGGAGGCGAGCGACAGATACGCAGTATTTT. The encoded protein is CASSVGAGASGRRATDTQYF. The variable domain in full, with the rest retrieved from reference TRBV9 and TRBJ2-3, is DSGVTQTPKHLITATGQRVTLRCSPRSGDLSVYWYQQSLDQGLQFLIQYYNGEERAKGNILERFSAQQFPDLHSELNLSSLELGDSALYFCASSVGAGASGRRATDTQYFGPGTRLTVL.

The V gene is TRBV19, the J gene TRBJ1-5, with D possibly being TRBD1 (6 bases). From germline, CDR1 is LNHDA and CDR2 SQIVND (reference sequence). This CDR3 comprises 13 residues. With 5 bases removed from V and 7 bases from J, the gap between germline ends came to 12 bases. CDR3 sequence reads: CASSSGVRQPQHF. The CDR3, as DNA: TGTGCCAGTAGTTCAGGGGTCCGACAGCCCCAGCATTTT.

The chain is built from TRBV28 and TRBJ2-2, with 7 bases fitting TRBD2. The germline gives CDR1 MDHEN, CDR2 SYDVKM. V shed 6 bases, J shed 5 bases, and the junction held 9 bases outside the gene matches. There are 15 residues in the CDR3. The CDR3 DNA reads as TGTGCCAGCAGAAGTGGCGGGAGAGATACCGGGGAGCTGTTTTTT. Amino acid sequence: CASRSGGRDTGELFF.

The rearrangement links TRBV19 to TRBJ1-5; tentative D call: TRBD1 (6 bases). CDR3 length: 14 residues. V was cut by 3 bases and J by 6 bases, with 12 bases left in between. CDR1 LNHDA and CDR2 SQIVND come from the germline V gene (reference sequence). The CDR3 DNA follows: TGTGCCAGTAGTATCCGGGGGGGCGGTCAGCCCCAGCATTTT. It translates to CASSIRGGGQPQHF. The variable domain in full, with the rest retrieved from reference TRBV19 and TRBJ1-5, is DGGITQSPKYLFRKEGQNVTLSCEQNLNHDAMYWYRQDPGQGLRLIYYSQIVNDFQKGDIAEGYSVSREKKESFPLTVTSAQKNPTAFYLCASSIRGGGQPQHFGDGTRLSIL.

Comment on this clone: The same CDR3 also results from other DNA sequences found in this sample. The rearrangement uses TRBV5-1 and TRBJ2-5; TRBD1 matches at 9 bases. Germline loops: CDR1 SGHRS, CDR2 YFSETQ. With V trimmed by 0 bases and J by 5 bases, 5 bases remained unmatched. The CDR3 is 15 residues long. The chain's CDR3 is CASSLGTGVGETQYF. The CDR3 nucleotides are TGCGCCAGCAGCTTGGGGACAGGGGTTGGGGAGACCCAGTACTTC.

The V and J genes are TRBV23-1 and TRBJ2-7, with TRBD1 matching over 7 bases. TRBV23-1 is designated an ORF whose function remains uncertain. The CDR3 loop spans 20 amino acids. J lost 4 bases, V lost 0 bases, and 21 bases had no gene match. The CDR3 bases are TGCGCCAGCAGTCAATCGAGAAAGGGGGCAGGGTCCCACCTTACATACGAGCAGTACTTC. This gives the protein CASSQSRKGAGSHLTYEQYF.